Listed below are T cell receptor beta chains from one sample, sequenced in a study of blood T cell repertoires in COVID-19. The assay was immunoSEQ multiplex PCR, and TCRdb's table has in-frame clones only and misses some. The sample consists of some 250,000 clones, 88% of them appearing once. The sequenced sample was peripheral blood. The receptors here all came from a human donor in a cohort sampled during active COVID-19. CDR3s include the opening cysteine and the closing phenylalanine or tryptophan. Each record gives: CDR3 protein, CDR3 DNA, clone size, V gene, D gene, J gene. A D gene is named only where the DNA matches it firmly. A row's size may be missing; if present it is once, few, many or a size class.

CDR3: CSVIVQDTEAFF; DNA: TGCAGCGTTATCGTACAAGACACTGAAGCTTTCTTT; size: .; V: TRBV29-1; D: .; J: TRBJ1-1
CDR3: CASSGGSSYEQYF; DNA: TGTGCCAGCAGCGGGGGCAGCTCCTACGAGCAGTACTTC; size: .; V: TRBV9; D: .; J: TRBJ2-7
CDR3: CASSPGQGGEKLFF; DNA: TGCGCCAGCAGCCCCGGACAGGGCGGTGAAAAACTGTTTTTT; size: .; V: TRBV5-1; D: TRBD1; J: TRBJ1-4
CDR3: CASTRTGDYGYTF; DNA: TGTGCCAGCACCCGGACAGGGGACTATGGCTACACCTTC; size: .; V: TRBV6-6; D: TRBD1; J: TRBJ1-2
CDR3: CASELSGVEETQYF; DNA: TGCGCCAGCGAATTAAGCGGGGTCGAAGAGACCCAGTACTTC; size: .; V: TRBV10-2; D: TRBD2; J: TRBJ2-5
CDR3: CASRLGQLAGVNPGANVLTF; DNA: TGTGCAAGTCGCTTAGGGCAACTAGCGGGAGTTAACCCTGGGGCCAACGTCCTGACTTTC; size: .; V: TRBV12-2; D: .; J: TRBJ2-6
CDR3: CASSSIRDRENGYTF; DNA: TGTGCCAGCAGCTCGATCCGGGACAGGGAGAATGGCTACACCTTC; size: .; V: TRBV25-1; D: TRBD1; J: TRBJ1-2
CDR3: CASSQVSGGQETQYF; DNA: TGCGCCAGCAGCCAAGTTAGCGGGGGTCAAGAGACCCAGTACTTC; size: .; V: TRBV4-3; D: TRBD2; J: TRBJ2-5
CDR3: CASSLGAGQETQYF; DNA: TGCGCCAGCAGCTTGGGGGCGGGGCAAGAGACCCAGTACTTC; size: .; V: TRBV5-1; D: .; J: TRBJ2-5
CDR3: CASSLGTGGDYEQYF; DNA: TGTGCCAGCTCACTAGGGACAGGGGGGGACTACGAGCAGTACTTC; size: .; V: TRBV18; D: TRBD1; J: TRBJ2-7
CDR3: CATSDPARGYNEQFF; DNA: TGTGCCACCAGTGACCCCGCCAGGGGCTACAATGAGCAGTTCTTC; size: .; V: TRBV24-1; D: .; J: TRBJ2-1
CDR3: CASSFARNTEAFF; DNA: TGCGCCAGCAGCTTCGCCAGGAACACTGAAGCTTTCTTT; size: .; V: TRBV5-1; D: .; J: TRBJ1-1
CDR3: CASSQDMGQGWNTIYF; DNA: TGCGCCAGCAGCCAAGATATGGGACAGGGATGGAACACCATATATTTT; size: .; V: TRBV4-3; D: TRBD1; J: TRBJ1-3
CDR3: CASSVGGLPGDEQFF; DNA: TGTGCCAGCAGCGTGGGGGGGCTCCCCGGGGATGAGCAGTTCTTC; size: .; V: TRBV9; D: .; J: TRBJ2-1
CDR3: CASSRDYSNEQFF; DNA: TGTGCCAGCAGTAGGGACTACTCCAATGAGCAGTTCTTC; size: .; V: TRBV12-3/TRBV12-4; D: TRBD2; J: TRBJ2-1
CDR3: CASSLVRGGSKFEQYF; DNA: TGTGCCAGCAGCTTAGTACGGGGCGGGAGCAAGTTCGAGCAGTACTTC; size: once; V: TRBV7-9; D: TRBD2; J: TRBJ2-7
CDR3: CASRPTGRGQPQHF; DNA: TGTGCCAGCAGACCGACAGGCCGGGGTCAGCCCCAGCATTTT; size: .; V: TRBV6-6; D: .; J: TRBJ1-5
CDR3: CASSQGGDGYYGYTF; DNA: TGTGCCAGCAGCCAAGGTGGAGACGGATACTATGGCTACACCTTC; size: .; V: TRBV3-1/TRBV3-2; D: .; J: TRBJ1-2
CDR3: CASREVVHTEAFF; DNA: TGTGCCAGCAGGGAGGTCGTTCACACTGAAGCTTTCTTT; size: .; V: TRBV6-5; D: .; J: TRBJ1-1
CDR3: CASSRDRSSYEQYF; DNA: TGTGCCAGCAGCCGGGACAGAAGCTCCTACGAGCAGTACTTC; size: .; V: TRBV6-5; D: TRBD1; J: TRBJ2-7
CDR3: CASSSPTGEMDTGELFF; DNA: TGTGCCAGCAGCTCGCCGACAGGGGAGATGGACACTGGGGAGCTGTTTTTT; size: few; V: TRBV7-9; D: TRBD1; J: TRBJ2-2
CDR3: CASSFPLPPGGDTGELFF; DNA: TGTGCCAGCAGCTTTCCCCTACCCCCGGGGGGTGACACCGGGGAGCTGTTTTTT; size: .; V: TRBV12-1; D: .; J: TRBJ2-2
CDR3: CASSLETGGWGSNQPQHF; DNA: TGCGCCAGCAGCTTGGAAACAGGGGGCTGGGGTAGCAATCAGCCCCAGCATTTT; size: .; V: TRBV5-1; D: TRBD1; J: TRBJ1-5
CDR3: CASSEGLAGAELWTDTQYF; DNA: TGTGCCAGCAGTGAGGGACTAGCGGGGGCGGAATTGTGGACAGATACGCAGTATTTT; size: .; V: TRBV2; D: TRBD2; J: TRBJ2-3
CDR3: CASSSGRGGRAPDTQYF; DNA: TGTGCCAGCAGCTCGGGTCGGGGCGGGAGGGCCCCAGATACGCAGTATTTT; size: .; V: TRBV7-3; D: TRBD2; J: TRBJ2-3
CDR3: CASSLESGWSSYEQYF; DNA: TGCGCCAGCAGCTTGGAGTCTGGGTGGAGCTCCTACGAGCAGTACTTC; size: .; V: TRBV5-1; D: .; J: TRBJ2-7
CDR3: CASSLGGSTGWYGYTF; DNA: TGTGCCAGCAGCTTAGGGGGGAGTACAGGGTGGTATGGCTACACCTTC; size: .; V: TRBV13; D: .; J: TRBJ1-2
CDR3: CASSLETGGRNSPLHF; DNA: TGTGCCAGCAGCTTAGAAACAGGGGGCAGAAACTCACCCCTCCACTTT; size: .; V: TRBV11-2; D: TRBD1; J: TRBJ1-6
CDR3: CAWRPGLAGSSSYEQYF; DNA: TGTGCCTGGAGGCCCGGACTAGCGGGCTCAAGCTCCTACGAGCAGTACTTC; size: .; V: TRBV30; D: TRBD2; J: TRBJ2-7
CDR3: CASMGGHLSYEQYF; DNA: TGTGCCAGCATGGGCGGACACCTCTCCTACGAGCAGTACTTC; size: .; V: TRBV2; D: .; J: TRBJ2-7
CDR3: CASSSTGDFGYTF; DNA: TGTGCCAGCAGCTCAACAGGGGACTTTGGCTACACCTTC; size: .; V: TRBV7-2; D: TRBD1; J: TRBJ1-2
CDR3: CASSIEVGPQHF; DNA: TGTGCCAGTAGTATTGAGGTCGGGCCCCAGCATTTT; size: .; V: TRBV19; D: .; J: TRBJ1-5
CDR3: CASSWGQGATGNTIYF; DNA: TGTGCCAGCAGTTGGGGACAGGGGGCCACTGGAAACACCATATATTTT; size: .; V: TRBV6-5; D: TRBD1; J: TRBJ1-3
CDR3: CASSERENYGYTF; DNA: TGCGCCAGCAGTGAGCGGGAAAACTATGGCTACACCTTC; size: few; V: TRBV10-1; D: .; J: TRBJ1-2
CDR3: CASSLRQGARYEQYF; DNA: TGTGCCAGCAGCTTAAGGCAGGGGGCCCGCTACGAGCAGTACTTC; size: .; V: TRBV7-2; D: TRBD1; J: TRBJ2-7
CDR3: CASSNMESTIPYEQYF; DNA: TGTGCCAGCAGCAACATGGAGTCGACTATCCCATACGAGCAGTACTTC; size: .; V: TRBV21-1; D: .; J: TRBJ2-7
CDR3: CATSDPVGRAFNNEQFF; DNA: TGTGCCACCAGTGATCCAGTCGGGAGGGCCTTCAACAATGAGCAGTTCTTC; size: .; V: TRBV24-1; D: TRBD2; J: TRBJ2-1
CDR3: CASSALAGYGYTF; DNA: TGTGCCAGCAGCGCCCTCGCGGGCTATGGCTACACCTTC; size: .; V: TRBV2; D: .; J: TRBJ1-2
CDR3: CASSQGGSTDTQYF; DNA: TGCGCCAGCAGCCAGGGGGGTAGCACAGATACGCAGTATTTT; size: once; V: TRBV10-1; D: .; J: TRBJ2-3
CDR3: CASSPARRGPGTDTQYF; DNA: TGCGCCAGCAGCCCGGCCCGGAGGGGGCCTGGGACAGATACGCAGTATTTT; size: .; V: TRBV5-1; D: .; J: TRBJ2-3
CDR3: CASSQDRGWLNQPQHF; DNA: TGCGCCAGCAGCCAAGATAGAGGGTGGCTCAATCAGCCCCAGCATTTT; size: .; V: TRBV4-3; D: .; J: TRBJ1-5
CDR3: CASSYDSSYGYTF; DNA: TGTGCCAGCAGTTACGACAGTTCCTATGGCTACACCTTC; size: .; V: TRBV6-5; D: .; J: TRBJ1-2
CDR3: CASSSVGRGTEAFF; DNA: TGTGCCAGCAGCTCGGTGGGGCGAGGCACTGAAGCTTTCTTT; size: .; V: TRBV7-2; D: .; J: TRBJ1-1
CDR3: CATKAGTDTQYF; DNA: TGTGCCACTAAAGCGGGCACAGATACGCAGTATTTT; size: .; V: TRBV19; D: .; J: TRBJ2-3
CDR3: CASSSRQGILINEKLFF; DNA: TGTGCCAGCAGCTCGAGACAGGGGATCCTTATTAATGAAAAACTGTTTTTT; size: .; V: TRBV7-9; D: TRBD1; J: TRBJ1-4
CDR3: CATSVPGQSYEQYF; DNA: TGTGCCACCTCGGTCCCGGGACAGTCCTACGAGCAGTACTTC; size: .; V: TRBV19; D: TRBD1; J: TRBJ2-7
CDR3: CASSLNQGRALGETQYF; DNA: TGTGCCAGCTCACTCAACCAGGGTAGAGCTCTCGGGGAGACCCAGTACTTC; size: .; V: TRBV18; D: .; J: TRBJ2-5
CDR3: CASSPEPPGYF; DNA: TGTGCCAGCAGCCCCGAGCCCCCCGGGTACTTC; size: .; V: TRBV2; D: .; J: TRBJ2-7
CDR3: CASSVPFRLAGGPNTGELFF; DNA: TGTGCCAGCAGCGTACCGTTTCGGCTAGCGGGAGGGCCGAACACCGGGGAGCTGTTTTTT; size: .; V: TRBV9; D: TRBD2; J: TRBJ2-2
CDR3: CASSALDRNTEAFF; DNA: TGTGCCAGCAGTGCCCTGGACAGGAACACTGAAGCTTTCTTT; size: .; V: TRBV27; D: .; J: TRBJ1-1
CDR3: CAWSGTASGNTIYF; DNA: TGTGCCTGGAGCGGGACAGCCTCTGGAAACACCATATATTTT; size: .; V: TRBV30; D: TRBD1; J: TRBJ1-3
CDR3: CASSIVQRFPAYTF; DNA: TGTGCCAGTAGTATAGTCCAGCGATTCCCAGCCTACACCTTC; size: .; V: TRBV19; D: .; J: TRBJ1-2
CDR3: CASIQGGGGLYGYTF; DNA: TGTGCCAGCATCCAAGGTGGGGGAGGACTATATGGCTACACCTTC; size: .; V: TRBV28; D: .; J: TRBJ1-2